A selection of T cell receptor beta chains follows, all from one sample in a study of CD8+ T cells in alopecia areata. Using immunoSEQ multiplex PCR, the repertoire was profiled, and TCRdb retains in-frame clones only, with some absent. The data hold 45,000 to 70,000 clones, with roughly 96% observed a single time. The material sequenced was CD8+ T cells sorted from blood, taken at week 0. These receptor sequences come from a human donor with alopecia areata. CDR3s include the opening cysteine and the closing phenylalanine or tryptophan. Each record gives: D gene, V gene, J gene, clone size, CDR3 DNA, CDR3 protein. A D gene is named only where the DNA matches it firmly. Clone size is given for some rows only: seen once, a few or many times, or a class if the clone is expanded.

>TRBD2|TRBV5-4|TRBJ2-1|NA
TGTGCCAGCAGCCCCGGACTAGCGGAAGGCAATGAGCAGTTCTTC
CASSPGLAEGNEQFF
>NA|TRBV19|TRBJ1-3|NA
TGTGCCAGTAGTATCGCCAGCGGCTCTGGAAACACCATATATTTT
CASSIASGSGNTIYF
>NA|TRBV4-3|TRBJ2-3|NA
TGCGCCAGCAGCCCAGGACCGGGGGACGGCCCAGATACGCAGTATTTT
CASSPGPGDGPDTQYF
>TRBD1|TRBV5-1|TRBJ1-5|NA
TGCGCCAGCAGCTTGGGCGGGACAGGCAATCAGCCCCAGCATTTT
CASSLGGTGNQPQHF
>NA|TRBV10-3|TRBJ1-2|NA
TGTGCCATCAGAAAGGACAGCAGTCCTATGGGCTACACCTTC
CAIRKDSSPMGYTF
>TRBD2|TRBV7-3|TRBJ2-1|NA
TGTGCCAGCAGCTCCTCACTAGCGGGGGCAGGATATGAGCAGTTCTTC
CASSSSLAGAGYEQFF
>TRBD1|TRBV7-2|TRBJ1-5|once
TGTGCCAGCAGCTTAGGATTGGACAGGGGGTGGGATCAGCCCCAGCATTTT
CASSLGLDRGWDQPQHF
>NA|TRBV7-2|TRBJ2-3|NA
TGTGCCAGCAGCTTAGTCGGGGGCATGACAGATACGCAGTATTTT
CASSLVGGMTDTQYF
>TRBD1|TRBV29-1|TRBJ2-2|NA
TGCAGCGTCCCGGACAGGGGATCTAACACCGGGGAGCTGTTTTTT
CSVPDRGSNTGELFF
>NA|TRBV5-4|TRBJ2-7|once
TGTGCCAGCAGGACGCATCCGGCAGAATCCTACGAGCAGTACTTC
CASRTHPAESYEQYF
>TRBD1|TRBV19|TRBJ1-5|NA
TGTGCCAGTAGAACCGGACAGGGCTATAGCAATCAGCCCCAGCATTTT
CASRTGQGYSNQPQHF
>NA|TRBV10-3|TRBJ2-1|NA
TGTGCCATCAGTGAGTCGTCTAGCCGGTACAATGAGCAGTTCTTC
CAISESSSRYNEQFF
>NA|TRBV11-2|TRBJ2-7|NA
TGTGCCAGCAGCTTAGGGAGGGGTAGCGACGAGCAGTACTTC
CASSLGRGSDEQYF
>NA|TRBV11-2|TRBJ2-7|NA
TGTGCCAGCAGCCCTTCATTGAGCGAGCAGTACTTC
CASSPSLSEQYF
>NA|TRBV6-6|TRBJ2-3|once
TGTGCCAGCAGTTTGAAGGAATTTACGCAGTATTTT
CASSLKEFTQYF
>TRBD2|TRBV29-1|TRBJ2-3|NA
TGCAGCGTTGAAGATCTTAGGAGCGGGGGGCCAACAGATACGCAGTATTTT
CSVEDLRSGGPTDTQYF
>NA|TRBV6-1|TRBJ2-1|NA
TGTGCCAGCAGGGGCCCCGAAGGCATTTACAATGAGCAGTTCTTC
CASRGPEGIYNEQFF
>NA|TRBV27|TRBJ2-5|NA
TGTGCCAGCAGTTACGACTATCTAGAGACCCAGTACTTC
CASSYDYLETQYF
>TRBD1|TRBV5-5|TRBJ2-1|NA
TGTGCCAGCAGCCTGACAGGGGGCATAATTTCCTACAATGAGCAGTTCTTC
CASSLTGGIISYNEQFF
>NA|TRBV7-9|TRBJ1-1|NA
TGTGCCAGCAGCTCCCCCACTGGACACTACACTGAAGCTTTCTTT
CASSSPTGHYTEAFF
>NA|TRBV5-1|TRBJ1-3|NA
TGCGCCAGCAGGGGCGGGGCACCTACCTCTGGAAACACCATATATTTT
CASRGGAPTSGNTIYF
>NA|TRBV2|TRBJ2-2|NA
TGTGCCAGTTCGGAGCCAGCGAACACCGGGGAGCTGTTTTTT
CASSEPANTGELFF
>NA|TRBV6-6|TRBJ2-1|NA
TGTGCCAGCAGTTACTCGATGGACAGACTATACAATGAGCAGTTCTTC
CASSYSMDRLYNEQFF
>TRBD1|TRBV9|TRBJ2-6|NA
TGTGCCAGCAGCGTAGGAGGGGGCCTTAACTCTGGGGCCAACGTCCTGACTTTC
CASSVGGGLNSGANVLTF
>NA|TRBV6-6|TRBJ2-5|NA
TGTGCCAGCAGTCCACGGGGAATAGAGACCCAGTACTTC
CASSPRGIETQYF
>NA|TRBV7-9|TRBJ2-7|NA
TGTGCCAGCAGCCCAGGACCTGGCTACGAGCAGTACTTC
CASSPGPGYEQYF
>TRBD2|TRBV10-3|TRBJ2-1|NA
TGTGCCATCAGTGACCGGGCTAGCGGAGGGACTAATGAGCAGTTCTTC
CAISDRASGGTNEQFF
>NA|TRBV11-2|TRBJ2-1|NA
TGTGCCAGCAGCCAAGCGTCGGGGTATGAGCAGTTCTTC
CASSQASGYEQFF
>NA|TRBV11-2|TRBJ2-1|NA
TGTGCCAGCAGCTTCCGGGGAATGAATGAGCAGTTCTTC
CASSFRGMNEQFF
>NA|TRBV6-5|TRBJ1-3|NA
TGTGCCAGCAGTTACTCGAGGGGAAACACCATATATTTT
CASSYSRGNTIYF